This TCR beta chain originates from a study of PD-1 blockade in classical Hodgkin lymphoma. The data were produced by immunoSEQ multiplex PCR, yet TCRdb's version contains in-frame clones alone and is incomplete. The sample includes about 150,000 clones, approximately 80% of them seen just once. Study-wide results and limits: Partial responders and progressors had significantly lower baseline TCR diversity.

The germline V gene has CDR1 LGHNA and CDR2 YNFKEQ. V gave up 1 base and J gave up 3 bases; unmatched junction bases: 4. This CDR3 is 15 amino acids long. This clone has a single count. Its specificity is not known. Exposure to brentuximab vedotin varied, and each patient had relapsed following autologous stem cell transplantation. Reported best responses ranged across complete response, partial response or progressive disease. The sample consisted of peripheral blood mononuclear cells (PBMCs), taken before the second cycle of nivolumab. This chain connects TRBV4-2 to TRBJ1-2, with 8 positions matching TRBD1. The receptor comes from a human donor with classical Hodgkin lymphoma. Here the CDR3 DNA reads TGTGCCAGCAGCCAAGGGACAGGGACTTACTATGGCTACACCTTC. Protein: CASSQGTGTYYGYTF.